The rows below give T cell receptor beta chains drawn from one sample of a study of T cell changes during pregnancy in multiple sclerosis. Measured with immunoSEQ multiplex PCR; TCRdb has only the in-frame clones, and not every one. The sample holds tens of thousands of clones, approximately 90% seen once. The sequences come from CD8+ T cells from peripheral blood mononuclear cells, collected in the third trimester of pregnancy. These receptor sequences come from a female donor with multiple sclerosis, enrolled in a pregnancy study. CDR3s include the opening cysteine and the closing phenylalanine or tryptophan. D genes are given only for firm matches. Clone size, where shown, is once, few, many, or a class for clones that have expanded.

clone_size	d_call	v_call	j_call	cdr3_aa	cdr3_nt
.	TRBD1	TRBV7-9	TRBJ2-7	CASSPYRGAYEQYF	TGTGCCAGCAGCCCATACAGGGGGGCCTACGAGCAGTACTTC
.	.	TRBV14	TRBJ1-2	CASSPHEGSNYGYTF	TGTGCCAGCAGCCCTCACGAGGGATCGAACTATGGCTACACCTTC
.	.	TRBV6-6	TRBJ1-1	CASRLQGINTEAFF	TGTGCCAGCAGGCTACAGGGAATTAACACTGAAGCTTTCTTT
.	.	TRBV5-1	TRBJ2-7	CARNSRCSYEQYF	TGCGCCAGAAACTCCAGGTGTTCCTACGAGCAGTACTTC
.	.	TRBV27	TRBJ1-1	CASSLGQNTEAFF	TGTGCCAGCAGTCTGGGACAGAACACTGAAGCTTTCTTT
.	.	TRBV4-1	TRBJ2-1	CASSLASTYNEQFF	TGCGCCAGCAGCCTAGCGTCTACCTACAATGAGCAGTTCTTC
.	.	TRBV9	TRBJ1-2	CASSVGATGRDGYTF	TGTGCCAGCAGCGTAGGCGCTACAGGGAGAGATGGCTACACCTTC
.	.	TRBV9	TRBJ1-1	CASSGTGGRYTEAFF	TGTGCCAGCAGCGGAACGGGAGGGAGGTACACTGAAGCTTTCTTT
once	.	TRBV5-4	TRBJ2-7	CASSSLGQSSYEQYF	TGTGCCAGCAGCTCCCTAGGACAGAGCTCCTACGAGCAGTACTTC
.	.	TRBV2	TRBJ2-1	CASIPPGFSSYNEQFF	TGTGCCAGCATCCCCCCTGGCTTCAGCTCCTACAATGAGCAGTTCTTC
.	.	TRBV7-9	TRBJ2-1	CASSNSGSYNEQFF	TGTGCCAGCAGTAACTCCGGGTCCTACAATGAGCAGTTCTTC
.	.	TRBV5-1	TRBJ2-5	CASSVEPVSTQETQYF	TGCGCCAGCAGTGTAGAACCGGTTAGTACCCAAGAGACCCAGTACTTC
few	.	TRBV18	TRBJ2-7	CASSPPQGSTYEQYF	TGTGCCAGCTCACCACCGCAGGGGAGTACCTACGAGCAGTACTTC
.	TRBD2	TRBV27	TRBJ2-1	CASSLSAGNKYNEQFF	TGTGCCAGCAGTTTATCAGCGGGAAACAAATACAATGAGCAGTTCTTC
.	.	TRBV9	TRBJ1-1	CASSERDISNTEAFF	TGTGCCAGCAGCGAGCGGGACATTTCGAACACTGAAGCTTTCTTT
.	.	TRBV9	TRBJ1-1	CASSLWGGTEAFF	TGTGCCAGCAGCCTTTGGGGCGGCACTGAAGCTTTCTTT
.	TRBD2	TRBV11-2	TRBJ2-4	CASSLGKTGGLRNIQYF	TGTGCCAGCAGCTTAGGAAAAACGGGGGGGCTGAGAAACATTCAGTACTTC
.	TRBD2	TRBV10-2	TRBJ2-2	CASSDSEREAMNTGELFF	TGCGCCAGCAGTGATAGTGAGCGGGAGGCCATGAACACCGGGGAGCTGTTTTTT
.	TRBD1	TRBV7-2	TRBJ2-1	CASSIRDSYNEQFF	TGTGCCAGCAGCATCCGGGACAGTTACAATGAGCAGTTCTTC
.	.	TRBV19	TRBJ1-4	CASSIGQATNEKLFF	TGTGCCAGTAGTATTGGGCAGGCAACTAATGAAAAACTGTTTTTT
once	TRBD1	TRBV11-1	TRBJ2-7	CASSYRQGMTYEQYF	TGTGCCAGCAGCTATCGACAGGGTATGACCTACGAGCAGTACTTC
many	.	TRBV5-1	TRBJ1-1	CASGERTGTAEAFF	TGCGCCAGCGGAGAACGAACAGGGACGGCTGAAGCTTTCTTT
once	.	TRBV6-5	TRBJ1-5	CASSPDNTGYQPQHF	TGTGCCAGCAGTCCAGACAATACAGGTTACCAGCCCCAGCATTTT
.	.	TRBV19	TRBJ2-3	CASSIRQGLTDTQYF	TGTGCCAGTAGTATAAGGCAGGGCCTGACAGATACGCAGTATTTT
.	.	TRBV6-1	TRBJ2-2	CASSRAGDTGELFF	TGTGCCTCCTCGCGGGCAGGGGACACCGGGGAGCTGTTTTTT
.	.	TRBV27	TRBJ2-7	CASSLSVLVMEQYF	TGTGCCAGCAGTTTATCGGTCCTAGTCATGGAGCAGTACTTC
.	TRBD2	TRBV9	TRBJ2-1	CAGSPGLAGSNEQFF	TGTGCCGGCTCCCCCGGACTAGCGGGGTCCAATGAGCAGTTCTTC
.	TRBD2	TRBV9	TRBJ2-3	CASSVAGTSGPFSTDTQYF	TGTGCCAGCAGCGTAGCTGGGACTAGCGGGCCCTTTAGCACAGATACGCAGTATTTT
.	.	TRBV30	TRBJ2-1	CAWSSGRASYNEQFF	TGTGCCTGGAGTAGCGGTCGGGCTTCCTACAATGAGCAGTTCTTC
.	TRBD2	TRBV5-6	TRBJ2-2	CASSFGGGPQAGELFF	TGTGCCAGCAGCTTTGGCGGGGGGCCTCAGGCCGGGGAGCTGTTTTTT
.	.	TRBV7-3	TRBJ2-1	CASGTGVPYNEQFF	TGTGCCAGCGGTACGGGGGTACCCTACAATGAGCAGTTCTTC
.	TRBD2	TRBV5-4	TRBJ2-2	CASSLGAGGDTGELFF	TGTGCCAGCAGCTTGGGGGCGGGAGGGGACACCGGGGAGCTGTTTTTT
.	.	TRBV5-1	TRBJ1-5	CASSPSDSNQPQHF	TGCGCCAGCAGCCCCTCAGATAGCAATCAGCCCCAGCATTTT
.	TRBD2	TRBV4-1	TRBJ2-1	CASSQDGAGGNEQFF	TGCGCCAGCAGCCAAGATGGCGCGGGGGGCAATGAGCAGTTCTTC
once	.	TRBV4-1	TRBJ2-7	CASSRETVAEQYF	TGCGCCAGCAGCCGCGAGACCGTAGCCGAGCAGTACTTC
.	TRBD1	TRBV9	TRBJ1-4	CASSALPDRGNEKLFF	TGTGCCAGCAGCGCGTTACCGGACAGGGGTAATGAAAAACTGTTTTTT